This TCR beta chain stems from a study of identical twins. The study, taken as a whole, reports: With abundant cord blood beta clonotypes, insertions were fewer; memory repertoires showed no such pattern. Out-of-frame alpha sequences shared between twins exhibited an excess of low generation probability. Its conclusions, products of cross-sectional statistical analysis, did not come from following the same donors.

The CDR3 is 15 residues long. Germline values: CDR1 MNHEY, CDR2 SVGAGI. Unmatched junction bases numbered 5, after V lost 2 bases and J lost 4 bases. As concerns this clonotype: The antigen is unknown.

cDNA carried unique molecular identifiers, and a universal primer site was added by template switching. TCRdb itself ran the 5' RACE reads through MiXCR, one entry per CDR3 protein. The data hold some 500,000 distinct CDR3 sequences, with 11% to 15% observed a single time. The data were also submitted as part of a second study, on yellow fever vaccine responses in identical twins.

This chain joins TRBV6-5 and TRBJ1-5; the match to TRBD1 covers 7 bases. The sample consisted of CD4+ T cells sorted from blood. The receptor was isolated from a woman under 30 in good health. The DNA of the CDR3 is TGTGCCAGCAGTTACACACGGGACAGAAATCAGCCCCAGCATTTT. It yields the protein CASSYTRDRNQPQHF.